This T cell receptor (beta chain) was sequenced for a study of chemoradiotherapy in HPV16-positive cancers. The wider study: Candidate HPV-specific T-cell clones and common TCR motifs came from functional assays in a couple of HPV16-positive patients.

Assay: immunoSEQ multiplex PCR; the TCRdb copy retains only in-frame clones and omits some. Of around 40,000 clones detected, around 82% appear once; the ten largest clones hold more than 5%. Concerning this clone itself: Its antigen is still unknown.

Samples were taken several times over chemoradiotherapy. The study, taken as a whole, reports: HPV-responsive T-cell expansion during chemoradiotherapy was linked to improved recurrence-free survival in HPV16-positive patients. Only two HPV16-positive patients supplied the functional HPV-specificity definition.

The clonotype originates from a human donor with HPV-associated anogenital cancer. Source: blood, taken from a patient who underwent chemoradiotherapy.

The chain's CDR3 is CASSLGTGEYSPLHF. CDR3 bases: TGTGCCAGCAGCCTAGGGACAGGGGAGTATTCACCCCTCCACTTT. The chain couples TRBV7-2 to TRBJ1-6, with 10 bases lining up with TRBD1. J lost 8 bases, V lost 5 bases, and 6 bases had no gene match. This CDR3 is built from 15 residues. The germline V gene encodes CDR1 SGHTA and CDR2 FQGNSA.